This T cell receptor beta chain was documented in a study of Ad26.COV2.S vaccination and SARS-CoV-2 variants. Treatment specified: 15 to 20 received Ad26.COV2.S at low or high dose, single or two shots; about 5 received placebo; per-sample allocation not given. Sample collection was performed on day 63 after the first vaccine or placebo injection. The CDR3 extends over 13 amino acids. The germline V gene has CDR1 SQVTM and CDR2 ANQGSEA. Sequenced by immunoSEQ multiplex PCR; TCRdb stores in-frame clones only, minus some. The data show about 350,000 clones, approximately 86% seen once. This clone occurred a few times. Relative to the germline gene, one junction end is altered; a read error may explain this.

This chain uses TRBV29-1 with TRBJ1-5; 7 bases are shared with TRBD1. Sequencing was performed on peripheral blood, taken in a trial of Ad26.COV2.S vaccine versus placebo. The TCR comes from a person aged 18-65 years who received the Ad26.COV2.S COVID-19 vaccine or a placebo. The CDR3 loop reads CSVKDRAGQPQHF. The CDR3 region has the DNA TGCAGCGTTAAAGACAGGGCCGGTCAGCCCCAGCATTTT.